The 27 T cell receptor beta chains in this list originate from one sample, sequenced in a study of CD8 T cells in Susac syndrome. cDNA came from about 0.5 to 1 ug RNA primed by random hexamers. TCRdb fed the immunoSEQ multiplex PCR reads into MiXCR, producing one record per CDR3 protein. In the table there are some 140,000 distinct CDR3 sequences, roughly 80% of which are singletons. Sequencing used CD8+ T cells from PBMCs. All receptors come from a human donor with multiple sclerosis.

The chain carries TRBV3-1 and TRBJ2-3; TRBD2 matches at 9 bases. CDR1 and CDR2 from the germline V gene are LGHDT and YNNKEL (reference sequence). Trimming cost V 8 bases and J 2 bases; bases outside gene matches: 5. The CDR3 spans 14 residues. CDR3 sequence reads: CASGAGGHTDTQYF. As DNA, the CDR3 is TGTGCCAGCGGAGCGGGGGGCCACACAGATACGCAGTATTTT.

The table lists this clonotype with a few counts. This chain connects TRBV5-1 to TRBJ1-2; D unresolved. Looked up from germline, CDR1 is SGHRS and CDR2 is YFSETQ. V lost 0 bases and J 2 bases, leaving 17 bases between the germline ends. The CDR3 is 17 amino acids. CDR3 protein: CASSLVFQDGLNYGYTF. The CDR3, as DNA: TGCGCCAGCAGCTTGGTATTCCAGGACGGCCTAAACTATGGCTACACCTTC. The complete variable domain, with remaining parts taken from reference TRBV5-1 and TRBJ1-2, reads KAGVTQTPRYLIKTRGQQVTLSCSPISGHRSVSWYQQTPGQGLQFLFEYFSETQRNKGNFPGRFSGRQFSNSRSEMNVSTLELGDSALYLCASSLVFQDGLNYGYTFGSGTRLTVV.

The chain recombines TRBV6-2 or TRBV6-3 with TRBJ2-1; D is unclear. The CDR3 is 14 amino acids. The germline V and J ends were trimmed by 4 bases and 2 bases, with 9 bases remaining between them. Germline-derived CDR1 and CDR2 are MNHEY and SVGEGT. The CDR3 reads CASSSSLTYNEQFF. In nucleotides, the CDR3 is TGTGCCAGCAGTTCCAGCCTGACCTACAATGAGCAGTTCTTC.

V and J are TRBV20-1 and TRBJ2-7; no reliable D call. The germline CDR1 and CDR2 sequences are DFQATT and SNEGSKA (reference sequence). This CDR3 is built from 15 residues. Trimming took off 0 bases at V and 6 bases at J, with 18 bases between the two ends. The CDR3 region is CSARDLTGNLPEQYF. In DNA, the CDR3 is TGCAGTGCTAGAGATTTAACTGGTAATCTTCCCGAGCAGTACTTC.

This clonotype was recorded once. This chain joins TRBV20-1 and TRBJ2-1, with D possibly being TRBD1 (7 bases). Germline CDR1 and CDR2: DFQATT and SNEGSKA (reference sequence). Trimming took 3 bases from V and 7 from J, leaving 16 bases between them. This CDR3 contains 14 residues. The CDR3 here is CSARGQGDLNEQFF. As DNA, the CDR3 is TGCAGTGCTAGGGGGCAGGGGGACTTAAATGAGCAGTTCTTC.

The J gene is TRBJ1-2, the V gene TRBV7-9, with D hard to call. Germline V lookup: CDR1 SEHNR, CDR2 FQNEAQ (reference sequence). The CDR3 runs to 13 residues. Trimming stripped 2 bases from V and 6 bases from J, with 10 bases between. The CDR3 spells CASSLLAGNGYTF. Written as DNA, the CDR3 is TGTGCCAGCAGCTTACTTGCCGGGAATGGCTACACCTTC. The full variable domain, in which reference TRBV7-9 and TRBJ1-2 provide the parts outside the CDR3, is DTGVSQNPRHKITKRGQNVTFRCDPISEHNRLYWYRQTLGQGPEFLTYFQNEAQLEKSRLLSDRFSAERPKGSFSTLEIQRTEQGDSAMYLCASSLLAGNGYTFGSGTRLTVV.

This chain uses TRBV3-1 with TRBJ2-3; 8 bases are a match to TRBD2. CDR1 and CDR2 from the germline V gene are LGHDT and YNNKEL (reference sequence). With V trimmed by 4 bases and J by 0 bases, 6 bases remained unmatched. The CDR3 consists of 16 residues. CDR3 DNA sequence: TGTGCCAGCAGCCCCTTAGCGGGACCGAGCACAGATACGCAGTATTTT. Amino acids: CASSPLAGPSTDTQYF.

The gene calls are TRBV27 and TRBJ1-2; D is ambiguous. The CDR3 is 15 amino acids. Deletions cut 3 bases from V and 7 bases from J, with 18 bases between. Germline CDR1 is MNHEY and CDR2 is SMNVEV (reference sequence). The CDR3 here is CASSLIGARESGYTF. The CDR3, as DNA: TGTGCCAGCAGTTTGATCGGAGCAAGAGAGTCTGGCTACACCTTC.

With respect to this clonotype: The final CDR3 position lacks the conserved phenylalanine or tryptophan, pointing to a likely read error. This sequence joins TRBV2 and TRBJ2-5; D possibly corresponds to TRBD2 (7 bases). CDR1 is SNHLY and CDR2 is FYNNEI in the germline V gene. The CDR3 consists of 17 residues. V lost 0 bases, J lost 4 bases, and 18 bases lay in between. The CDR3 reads CASSEALGRGARETQYL. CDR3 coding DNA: TGTGCCAGCAGTGAAGCGCTTGGACGGGGGGCGCGAGAGACCCAGTACCTC.

CDR3 region: CASSPLSGREQYF. CDR3 bases: TGTGCCAGCAGCCCTCTGTCGGGGCGAGAGCAGTACTTC. The V call is TRBV28, the J call TRBJ2-7; TRBD1 or TRBD2 may be the D gene (5 bases each). CDR1 and CDR2 from the germline V gene are MDHEN and SYDVKM. V lost 6 bases, J lost 7 bases, and 16 bases lay in between. The CDR3 sequence is 13 residues long.

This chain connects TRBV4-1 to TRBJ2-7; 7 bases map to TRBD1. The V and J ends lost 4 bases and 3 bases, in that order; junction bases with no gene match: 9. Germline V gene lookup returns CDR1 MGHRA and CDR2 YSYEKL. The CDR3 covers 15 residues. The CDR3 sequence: CASSLARDRIYEQYF. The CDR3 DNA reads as TGCGCCAGCAGCCTTGCACGGGACAGAATCTACGAGCAGTACTTC.

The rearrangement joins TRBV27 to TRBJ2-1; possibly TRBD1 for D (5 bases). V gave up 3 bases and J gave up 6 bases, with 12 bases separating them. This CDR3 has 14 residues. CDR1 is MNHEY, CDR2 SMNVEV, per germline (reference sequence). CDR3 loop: CASSFGIQVNEQFF. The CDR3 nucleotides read TGTGCCAGCAGTTTTGGAATACAGGTCAATGAGCAGTTCTTC.

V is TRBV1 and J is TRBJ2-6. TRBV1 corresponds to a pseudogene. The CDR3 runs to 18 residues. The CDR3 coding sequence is TGCACCAGCAGACAACAGAGTTTGTCACAAAGTCGGGCCAACGTCCTGACTTTC. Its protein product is CTSRQQSLSQSRANVLTF.

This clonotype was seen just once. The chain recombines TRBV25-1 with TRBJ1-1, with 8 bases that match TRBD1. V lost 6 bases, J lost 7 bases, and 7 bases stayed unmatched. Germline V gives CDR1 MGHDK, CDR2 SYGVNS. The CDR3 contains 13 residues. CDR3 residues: CASRSRGLGEAFF. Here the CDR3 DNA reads TGTGCCAGCAGATCCAGGGGGCTAGGTGAAGCTTTCTTT.

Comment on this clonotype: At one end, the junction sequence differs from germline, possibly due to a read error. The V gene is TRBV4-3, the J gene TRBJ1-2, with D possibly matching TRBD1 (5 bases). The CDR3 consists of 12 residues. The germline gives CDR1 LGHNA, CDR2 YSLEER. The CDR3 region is CASSQGGYGHTF. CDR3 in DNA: TGCGCCAGCAGCCAAGGGGGCTATGGCCACACCTTC.

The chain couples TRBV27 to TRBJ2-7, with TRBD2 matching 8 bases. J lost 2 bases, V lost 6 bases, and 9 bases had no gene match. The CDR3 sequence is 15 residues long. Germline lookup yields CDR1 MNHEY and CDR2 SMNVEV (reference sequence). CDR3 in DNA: TGTGCCAGCAGCCCGGGGGGGGAGGGACCCTACGAGCAGTACGTC. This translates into CASSPGGEGPYEQYV.

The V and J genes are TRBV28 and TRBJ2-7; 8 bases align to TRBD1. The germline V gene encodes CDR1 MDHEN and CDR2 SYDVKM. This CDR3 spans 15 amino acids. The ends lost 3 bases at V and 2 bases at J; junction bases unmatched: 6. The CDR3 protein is CASSFPDRGAYEQYF. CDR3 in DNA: TGTGCCAGCAGTTTCCCAGACAGGGGAGCCTACGAGCAGTACTTC. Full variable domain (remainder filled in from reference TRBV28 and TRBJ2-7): DVKVTQSSRYLVKRTGEKVFLECVQDMDHENMFWYRQDPGLGLRLIYFSYDVKMKEKGDIPEGYSVSREKKERFSLILESASTNQTSMYLCASSFPDRGAYEQYFGPGTRLTVT.

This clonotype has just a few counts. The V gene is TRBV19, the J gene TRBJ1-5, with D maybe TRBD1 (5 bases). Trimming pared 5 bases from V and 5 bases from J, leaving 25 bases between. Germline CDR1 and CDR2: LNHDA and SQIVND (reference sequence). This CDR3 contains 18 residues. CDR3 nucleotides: TGTGCCAGTAGTCGGGACCCTTACGAAGGAGCGACAGATCAGCCCCAGCATTTT. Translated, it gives CASSRDPYEGATDQPQHF.

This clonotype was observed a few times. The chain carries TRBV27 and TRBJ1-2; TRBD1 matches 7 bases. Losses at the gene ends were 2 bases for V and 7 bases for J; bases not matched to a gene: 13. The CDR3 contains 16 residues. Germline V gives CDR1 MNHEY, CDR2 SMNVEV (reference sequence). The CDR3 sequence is CASSLKGARGIGGYTF. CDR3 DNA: TGTGCCAGCAGTTTAAAGGGGGCAAGGGGAATCGGTGGCTACACCTTC.

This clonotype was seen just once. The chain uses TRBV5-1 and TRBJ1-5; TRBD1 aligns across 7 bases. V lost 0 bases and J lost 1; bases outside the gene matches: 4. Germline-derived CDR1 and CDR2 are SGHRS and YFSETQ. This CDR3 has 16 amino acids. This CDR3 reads CASSLAGQYSNQPQHF. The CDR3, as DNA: TGCGCCAGCAGCTTGGCGGGACAGTACAGCAATCAGCCCCAGCATTTT.

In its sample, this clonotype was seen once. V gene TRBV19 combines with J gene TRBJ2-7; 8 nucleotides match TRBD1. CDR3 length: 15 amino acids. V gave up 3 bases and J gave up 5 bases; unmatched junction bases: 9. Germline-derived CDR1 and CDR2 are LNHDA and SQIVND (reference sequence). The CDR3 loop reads CASSIVAGGMNEQYF. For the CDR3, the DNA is TGTGCCAGTAGTATTGTAGCAGGGGGCATGAACGAGCAGTACTTC.

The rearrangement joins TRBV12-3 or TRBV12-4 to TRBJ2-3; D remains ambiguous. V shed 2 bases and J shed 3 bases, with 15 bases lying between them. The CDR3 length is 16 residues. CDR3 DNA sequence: TGTGCCAGCAGTTTAACCTGGAGAGAATGGACAGATACGCAGTATTTT. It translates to CASSLTWREWTDTQYF.

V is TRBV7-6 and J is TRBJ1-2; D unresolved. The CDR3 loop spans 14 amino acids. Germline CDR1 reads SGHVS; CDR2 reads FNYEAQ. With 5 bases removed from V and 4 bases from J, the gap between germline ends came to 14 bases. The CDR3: CASSLGPSGYGYTF. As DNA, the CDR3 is TGTGCCAGCAGCCTCGGCCCTTCCGGCTATGGCTACACCTTC.

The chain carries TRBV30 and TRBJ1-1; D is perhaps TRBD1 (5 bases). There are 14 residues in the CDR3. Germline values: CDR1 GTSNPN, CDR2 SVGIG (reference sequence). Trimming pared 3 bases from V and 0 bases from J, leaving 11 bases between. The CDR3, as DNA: TGTGCCTGGAGCCAGGGACGAATGAACACTGAAGCTTTCTTT. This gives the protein CAWSQGRMNTEAFF.

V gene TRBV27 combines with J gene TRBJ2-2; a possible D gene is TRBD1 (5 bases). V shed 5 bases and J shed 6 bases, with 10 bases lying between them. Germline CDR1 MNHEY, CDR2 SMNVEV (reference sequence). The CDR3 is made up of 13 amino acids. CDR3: CASSPQVSGELFF. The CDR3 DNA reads TGTGCCAGCAGTCCACAGGTGTCCGGGGAGCTGTTTTTT.

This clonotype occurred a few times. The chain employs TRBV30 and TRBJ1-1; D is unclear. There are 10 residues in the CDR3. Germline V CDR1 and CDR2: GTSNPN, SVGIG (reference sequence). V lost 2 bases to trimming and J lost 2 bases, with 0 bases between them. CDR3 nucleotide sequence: TGTGCCTGGAGTAACACTGAAGCTTTCTTT. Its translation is CAWSNTEAFF.

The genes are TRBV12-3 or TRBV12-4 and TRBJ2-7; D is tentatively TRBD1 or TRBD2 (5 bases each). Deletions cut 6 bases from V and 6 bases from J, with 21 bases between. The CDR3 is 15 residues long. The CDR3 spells CASSHGAGYPPEQYF. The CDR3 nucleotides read TGTGCCAGCAGCCACGGGGCAGGGTACCCTCCCGAGCAGTACTTC.